These T cell receptor beta chains were read from a single sample in a study of long-term antiretroviral therapy in people with HIV. Repertoires were generated with immunoSEQ multiplex PCR, while TCRdb's copy carries only in-frame clones and drops some. The sample records approximately 24,000 clones, roughly 80% being singletons. The sample consisted of unsorted PBMCs, taken 4.4 years after starting antiretroviral therapy. All receptors derive from a man under 40 with HIV. Each CDR3 is given with its conserved first and last residue. D genes are given only for firm matches. Not every row has a clone size; where given, it reads once, few, many or a size class.

TRBV5-1	.	TRBJ2-7	.	TGCGCCAGCAGCCACAGCAGCGTAGGGGGTGCTTACGAGCAGTACTTC	CASSHSSVGGAYEQYF
TRBV6-5	.	TRBJ2-1	once	TGTGCCAGCAGGATAGTTGGCCACGTAGTTAATGAGCAGTTCTTC	CASRIVGHVVNEQFF
TRBV25-1	TRBD1	TRBJ1-4	.	TGTGCCAGCAGTAGACAGGGGACGAATGAAAAACTGTTTTTT	CASSRQGTNEKLFF
TRBV4-3	.	TRBJ2-1	once	TGCGCCAGCAGCCAAGACAGAAAAGAGGTGCAGTTCTTC	CASSQDRKEVQFF
TRBV7-3	.	TRBJ2-3	.	TGTGCCAGCAGCTTAAACCCTGCCCCTACAGATACGCAGTATTTT	CASSLNPAPTDTQYF
TRBV18	TRBD1	TRBJ1-5	.	TGTGCCAGCTCACCGGACAGGGGTGGCAATCAGCCCCAGCATTTT	CASSPDRGGNQPQHF
TRBV7-9	TRBD1	TRBJ2-1	.	TGTGCCCTCGGAACAGGGGCTTCCGATGAGCAGTTCTTC	CALGTGASDEQFF
TRBV5-4	TRBD1	TRBJ2-7	.	TGTGCCAGCAGCGACAGGACAGGGGGATTTTACGAGCAGTACTTC	CASSDRTGGFYEQYF
TRBV6-5	.	TRBJ2-1	.	TGTGCCAGCAGACCCCCGTTCCACAATGAGCAGTTCTTC	CASRPPFHNEQFF
TRBV4-1	.	TRBJ1-5	.	TGCGCCAGCAGCCAAGATGTTGAAAGGGAAAGACGGGTATATCAGCCCCAGCATTTT	CASSQDVERERRVYQPQHF
TRBV6-6	TRBD1	TRBJ2-7	.	TGTGCCAGCAGACGACAGGGTGAAGCCTACGAGCAGTACTTC	CASRRQGEAYEQYF
TRBV28	.	TRBJ2-7	.	TGTGCCAGCAGTTTCTCGCAACTGAGGGACGAGCAGTACTTC	CASSFSQLRDEQYF
TRBV6-5	.	TRBJ1-1	.	TGTGCCAGCAGTTACGGGGAAATGACTGAAGCTTTCTTT	CASSYGEMTEAFF
TRBV5-4	.	TRBJ2-1	.	TGTGCCAGCAGCGGGGGCAGACTCAATGAGCAGTTCTTC	CASSGGRLNEQFF
TRBV4-1	.	TRBJ2-7	.	TGCGCCAGCAGCCAAGGGGGCGCCGACACAGGGCCTTACGAGCAGTACTTC	CASSQGGADTGPYEQYF
TRBV2	TRBD1	TRBJ1-1	.	TGTGCCAGCAGGATTACAGGGGCAAGCACTGAAGCTTTCTTT	CASRITGASTEAFF
TRBV7-2	TRBD1	TRBJ1-2	once	TGTGCCAGCAGCTTAGGAGGGGGCGGCTACACCTTC	CASSLGGGGYTF
TRBV18	TRBD2	TRBJ2-5	once	TGTGCCAGCTCACCAGCTGGGACTAGCGGGAGGTTGGAGACCCAGTACTTC	CASSPAGTSGRLETQYF
TRBV5-6	TRBD1	TRBJ1-5	.	TGTGCCAGCAGCTTGACAGGGGGTTCGGATCAGCCCCAGCATTTT	CASSLTGGSDQPQHF
TRBV28	TRBD2	TRBJ2-3	.	TGTGCCAGCAGTTTCATCCCTCTGGACAGCGGGAGGAGGAGGTATGACACAGATACGCAGTATTTT	CASSFIPLDSGRRRYDTDTQYF
TRBV10-2	TRBD2	TRBJ2-3	.	TGCGCCAGCAGCCCGGGGGGTCGACCAGATACGCAGTATTTT	CASSPGGRPDTQYF
TRBV5-1	.	TRBJ2-1	.	TGCGCCAGCAGCTTGGATCTGGCTAGCTCCTACAATGAGCAGTTCTTC	CASSLDLASSYNEQFF
TRBV6-1	.	TRBJ1-5	.	TGTGCCAGCAGTGATGGACTGGGGGGATCGGGCAATCAGCCCCAGCATTTT	CASSDGLGGSGNQPQHF
TRBV4-1	TRBD2	TRBJ2-1	.	TGCGCCAGCAGCCCGGCGGGAGAATACAATGAGCAGTTCTTC	CASSPAGEYNEQFF
TRBV27	.	TRBJ2-5	medium-sized	TGTGCCAGCAGTTTATTGGACGGTGAGACCCAGTACTTC	CASSLLDGETQYF
TRBV10-2	.	TRBJ1-2	.	TGCGCCAGCAGTGAGCCAAGCTATGGCTACACCTTC	CASSEPSYGYTF
TRBV15	.	TRBJ1-2	.	TGTGCCACCAGCAGAGATGGAGGACAGAACTATGGCTACACCTTC	CATSRDGGQNYGYTF
TRBV18	TRBD1	TRBJ2-5	.	TGTGCCAGCTCCCCCGGGACAGGGGCCTGGGAGACCCAGTACTTC	CASSPGTGAWETQYF
TRBV5-5	TRBD1	TRBJ1-1	.	TGTGCCAGCAGCTCCCTTCCAGACAGGGCGGAGGCTGAAGCTTTCTTT	CASSSLPDRAEAEAFF